The TCR beta chain under discussion was sequenced for a study of T cells expressing NK-cell markers. Study as a whole: Sorted CD3+CD56-NKG2C+, CD3+CD56+NKG2C+ and CD3+CD56+NKG2C- T cells supplied the TCR beta repertoires. Of eight sequenced donors, seven were HCMV-seropositive and one HCMV-seronegative. Regarding the study as a whole: NKG2C+ dominant clonotype frequencies in about six donors were roughly 1.0-7.5% of CD8+ T cells. One observes that, in several donors, these clonotypes were also the leading ones within the CD3+CD56-NKG2C+ fraction.

Using the 5' RACE reads, TCRdb records one entry per CDR3 protein without DNA. In total, the table holds 300,000 to 500,000 distinct CDR3 sequences. Per the germline V gene, CDR1 is MGHRA and CDR2 is YSYEKL. The CDR3 contains 16 residues. On this clonotype itself: Its antigen is unknown.

Sequencing input: blood T cells: a sorted CD56 or NKG2C T cell subset, CD4+ or CD8+ T cells, or bulk PBMC T cells (not recorded which). This TCR was recovered from a woman aged 50 to 65 in good health. The chain is built from TRBV4-1 and TRBJ2-3; TCRdb calls TRBD1, which cannot be checked without DNA. This CDR3 is CASSLASVSPGDTQYF.